This T cell receptor (beta chain) was obtained from a study of glioma-infiltrating T cells listed by TCRdb under 2016. General notes on the study: Glioma tissue, non-neoplastic brain tissue and matched peripheral blood mononuclear cells were used as sources from which TCR alpha- and beta-chain repertoires were sequenced. The paired cohort comprised three low-grade glioma patients, 8 or 9 primary glioblastoma patients and three non-glioma patients contributing non-neoplastic brain tissue. To measure divergence between tissue and blood T-cell populations, each tissue-infiltrating repertoire was compared with the peripheral blood repertoire of the same patient.

Overall study results and their limits: Group comparisons rested on small numbers: three non-neoplastic, three low-grade glioma and several glioblastoma patients. VJ-independent divergence between tissue and blood was below expectation in non-neoplastic patients but above expectation in all gliomas, especially low-grade gliomas. Very few CDR3 sequences were shared between tissue and blood, attributed to high CDR3 diversity and limited sampling.

The iRepertoire nested amplicon-rescue multiplex PCR (arm-PCR) platform was used to amplify TCR alpha and beta CDR3 regions from RNA. The input for one-step reverse transcription and amplification was 100-400 ng of tissue mRNA or PBMC total RNA. After bead purification, a secondary multiplex PCR added Illumina adapters, and libraries were gel-purified between 200 and 400 bp. Internal 6-nucleotide barcodes were carried by the libraries and were used for demultiplexing. Sequencing of the libraries was done on an Illumina MiSeq using 2x220 or 2x250 nucleotide paired-end reads. As for the authors' bioinformatics: FLASH 1.2.11 was used to merge paired reads, and BWA-MEM then aligned the reads to the GRCh37 human genome before TRA and TRB reads were extracted. V and J assignment used an IMGT-derived reference of cassette sequences and CDR3 motifs that included pseudogenes. Three-frame translation of reads was performed, and productive CDR3s were defined as those with a C...FGXG motif and no stop codons. A clonotype was defined as a unique combination of a V-J cassette pair and a CDR3 amino acid sequence. Reads were filtered by Hamming distance, with the threshold set by the sequence error rate of each sample in mapped regions. TCRdb reworked the public reads: Q25 trimming with fastp, MiXCR clone assembly, productive beta chains retained. Every CDR3 protein is listed once, alongside the most common genes and DNA of its rows. The V and J calls here are based on TCRdb, not the publication. The sample records about 89,000 distinct CDR3 sequences, roughly 23% of which are singletons. More than 6.5% of the sample lies in the top ten.

This clonotype showed up just a few times. Its binding antigen is unknown. No base quality information exists; no much larger clone differs at one position. The germline V gene (reference sequence) gives CDR1 as LNHDA and CDR2 as SQIVND. V loses 0 bases of germline sequence and J loses 6 bases, and the interval between the two ends is 22 bases. The CDR3 numbers 18 residues from cysteine through phenylalanine. The CDR3 DNA has 54 bases and is translated from base 1. The TCR was taken from a human donor with low-grade glioma or glioblastoma, undergoing nonglioma brain surgery, or in good health (not recorded which). Sequenced material: glioma tissue, nonneoplastic brain tissue, or PBMCs (not recorded which). The V and J segments used are TRBV19 and TRBJ2-3; no D gene can be assigned with confidence. In nucleotide form, the sequence is TGTGCCAGTAGTATAGATCGGTACGGAGACGTCTCCCTGGATACGCAGTATTTT. Its translation reads: CASSIDRYGDVSLDTQYF.